This record concerns one T cell receptor beta chain sequence. What it binds is unknown. This record comes from a study of T cell repertoires in cytomegalovirus infection. Whole-study context: It was the public TCR beta signatures that indicated both CMV infection and matching HLA type.

TCRdb re-derived calls from the reads in MiXCR, one entry per CDR3 protein. This sample has some 390,000 distinct CDR3 sequences, with 15% to 20% found just once. Study outcomes and limitations: The response measured ex vivo was dominated by TCR beta clonotypes (HLA-C-restricted and CMV-specific). Adding up the frequency of public TCR beta families identified people who carried CMV plus the relevant HLA.

Material: PBMCs. This TCR derives from a human donor in good health (CMV status not recorded). Some clones in this sample may be carry-over from other donors' samples.

For the CDR3, the DNA is TGCAGCGTTGTCCGGCAGGGTTCGTTGTACAATGAGCAGTTCTTC. Its translation: CSVVRQGSLYNEQFF. The chain is built from TRBV29-1 and TRBJ2-1; TRBD1 might be the D (5 bases). Germline values: CDR1 SQVTM, CDR2 ANQGSEA. The V end lost 4 bases, the J end lost 4 bases, and 17 bases lay between the germline ends. The CDR3 is 15 amino acids.